The T cell receptor (beta chain) described here comes from a study of blood T cell repertoires in COVID-19. Overall study context: Italy, Spain and the United States were the sources of the convalescent and acute COVID-19 samples.

Seattle's cohort entered during active infection and was followed longitudinally. This table comes from immunoSEQ multiplex PCR, and its TCRdb copy is limited to in-frame clones, with some not included. The table has around 38,000 clones, 87% seen once; the top ten hold around 4.5%. Germline V gene sequence: CDR1 MNHEY, CDR2 SMNVEV (reference sequence). The J segment lost 3 bases and the V segment lost 6 bases, leaving 4 bases of the junction unmatched. CDR3 length equals 15 residues. This clonotype was obtained from a man aged 55 to 70 with COVID-19, enrolled during active disease. The chain recombines TRBV27 with TRBJ2-1, with 11 bases identical to TRBD2. Sequencing was performed on peripheral blood. The CDR3 protein is CASRLAGALYNEQFF. The CDR3 nucleotides read TGTGCCAGCAGACTAGCGGGGGCCCTCTACAATGAGCAGTTCTTC.